This T cell receptor beta chain was obtained from a study of graft-versus-host responses after intestinal transplantation. Overall study context: Multivisceral, liver-intestinal, or isolated intestinal transplants were received by the recipients. Anti-thymocyte globulin was used for induction in all recipients, who then took tacrolimus and steroids for roughly 3 years.

Points on this clone: What it binds is unknown.

Method: immunoSEQ multiplex PCR; TCRdb's copy keeps in-frame clones and lacks some. The table records about 41,000 clones, about 95% of them present only once. Trimming shortened V by 3 bases and J by 3 bases, and 15 bases separated the two germline ends. CDR1 and CDR2 (germline): SGHKS, YYEKEE (reference sequence). The CDR3 is made up of 15 amino acids. Study results and caveats: Present in recipient marrow, GvH clones included some that appeared first in ileum or blood. Allograft graft-versus-host to host-versus-graft clonal ratios ran high in patients with graft-donor T cell macrochimerism.

The source of this sequence is a human donor who was the organ donor for an intestinal transplant. The sequences come from unstimulated CD8+ T cells sorted from spleen or lymph node cells, collected before transplant. J is TRBJ1-2 and V is TRBV5-5; no clear D. The CDR3 here is CASSSQRGIDYGYTF. The CDR3 coding sequence is TGTGCCAGCAGCTCCCAACGGGGAATTGACTATGGCTACACCTTC.